A selection of T cell receptor beta chains follows, all from one sample in a study of Ad26.COV2.S vaccination and SARS-CoV-2 variants. TCRdb's table, derived via immunoSEQ multiplex PCR, lists solely in-frame clones and lacks some. The data hold roughly 410,000 clones, with 80% to 90% observed a single time. Sequenced here: peripheral blood, sampled in a trial of Ad26.COV2.S vaccine versus placebo. These receptors all come from a person between 18 and 65 years old who received the Ad26.COV2.S COVID-19 vaccine or a placebo. Both conserved end residues are part of each CDR3. Fields, in order: J gene, D gene, V gene, clone size, CDR3 DNA, CDR3 protein. A D gene is named only where the DNA matches it firmly. Size tells how often a clone was seen (once, few, many) or the class of an expanded clone, and some rows leave it out.

j_gene: TRBJ2-1
d_gene: -
v_gene: TRBV11-2
abundance: -
CDR3nt: TGTGCCAGCAGCTTAGCTGGGATCCAGCAGTTCTTC
CDR3aa: CASSLAGIQQFF

j_gene: TRBJ1-5
d_gene: TRBD1
v_gene: TRBV13
abundance: -
CDR3nt: TGTGCCAGCAGCCTTCGAGGCAGGGGGCATCAGCCCCAGCATTTT
CDR3aa: CASSLRGRGHQPQHF

j_gene: TRBJ1-5
d_gene: -
v_gene: TRBV4-1
abundance: -
CDR3nt: TGCGCCAGCAGCCAAGTTGGGGGGCTGAATCAGCCCCAGCATTTT
CDR3aa: CASSQVGGLNQPQHF

j_gene: TRBJ1-5
d_gene: -
v_gene: TRBV27
abundance: -
CDR3nt: TGTGCCAGCAGTCCCGACACGGGAGGTCAGCCCCAGCATTTT
CDR3aa: CASSPDTGGQPQHF

j_gene: TRBJ1-5
d_gene: -
v_gene: TRBV19
abundance: -
CDR3nt: TGTGCCAGTAGTACGGGAAGGCAACAGCCCCAGCATTTT
CDR3aa: CASSTGRQQPQHF

j_gene: TRBJ2-6
d_gene: -
v_gene: TRBV11-3
abundance: -
CDR3nt: TGTGCCACTGGGGCCAACGTCCTGACTTTC
CDR3aa: CATGANVLTF

j_gene: TRBJ2-7
d_gene: -
v_gene: TRBV27
abundance: -
CDR3nt: TGTGCTGACCACCCTAGCTACGAGCAGTACTTC
CDR3aa: CADHPSYEQYF

j_gene: TRBJ2-5
d_gene: -
v_gene: TRBV27
abundance: -
CDR3nt: TGTGCCAGCAGTTTATACGGAGCCCGGGAGACCCAGTACTTC
CDR3aa: CASSLYGARETQYF

j_gene: TRBJ1-2
d_gene: -
v_gene: TRBV3-1/TRBV3-2
abundance: -
CDR3nt: TGTGCCAGCACTACATCCGGGACCGATTATGGCTACACCTTC
CDR3aa: CASTTSGTDYGYTF

j_gene: TRBJ1-1
d_gene: TRBD1
v_gene: TRBV18
abundance: -
CDR3nt: TGTGCCAGCTCTTCGGCCGGGGGGACAGGGGTTGAAGCTTTCTTT
CDR3aa: CASSSAGGTGVEAFF

j_gene: TRBJ1-4
d_gene: -
v_gene: TRBV29-1
abundance: -
CDR3nt: TGCAGCGTTGAGACGGGCAGGGAGGTTGAAAAACTGTTTTTT
CDR3aa: CSVETGREVEKLFF

j_gene: TRBJ1-6
d_gene: TRBD1
v_gene: TRBV3-1/TRBV3-2
abundance: -
CDR3nt: TGTGCCAGCAGCCAATTGATCAGGGGGTCCTCACCCCTCCACTTT
CDR3aa: CASSQLIRGSSPLHF

j_gene: TRBJ2-1
d_gene: TRBD2
v_gene: TRBV5-5
abundance: once
CDR3nt: TGTGCCAGCAGTCTGCGGGGGGTTAGGAATGAGCAGTTCTTC
CDR3aa: CASSLRGVRNEQFF

j_gene: TRBJ1-2
d_gene: -
v_gene: TRBV4-1
abundance: -
CDR3nt: TGCGCCAGCAGCCAAGAGTTAGGCACCCCTAACTATGGCTACACCTTC
CDR3aa: CASSQELGTPNYGYTF

j_gene: TRBJ2-1
d_gene: -
v_gene: TRBV29-1
abundance: few
CDR3nt: TGCAGCGTTGAGCGTGGCGGGGCCTACAATGAGCAGTTCTTC
CDR3aa: CSVERGGAYNEQFF

j_gene: TRBJ1-4
d_gene: -
v_gene: TRBV19
abundance: -
CDR3nt: TGTGCCAGTGTCCGCACAAGGGATGAAAAACTGTTTTTT
CDR3aa: CASVRTRDEKLFF

j_gene: TRBJ2-5
d_gene: -
v_gene: TRBV18
abundance: -
CDR3nt: TGTGCCAGCTCGTCCGGGCCCCGGGAGACCCAGTACTTC
CDR3aa: CASSSGPRETQYF

j_gene: TRBJ1-5
d_gene: -
v_gene: TRBV7-2
abundance: few
CDR3nt: TGTGCCAGCAGCTTAGACTACACAGGGAACCAGCCCCAGCATTTT
CDR3aa: CASSLDYTGNQPQHF

j_gene: TRBJ1-4
d_gene: -
v_gene: TRBV20-1
abundance: -
CDR3nt: TGCAGTGCTAGTGCCCCTGGATATGAAAAACTGTTTTTT
CDR3aa: CSASAPGYEKLFF

j_gene: TRBJ1-1
d_gene: -
v_gene: TRBV5-5
abundance: -
CDR3nt: TGTGCCAGCAGCTGGGGACCGAACACTGAAGCTTTCTTT
CDR3aa: CASSWGPNTEAFF

j_gene: TRBJ2-5
d_gene: TRBD2
v_gene: TRBV7-6
abundance: -
CDR3nt: TGTGCCAGCAGACTGACTAGCGGGGGGCCGGAGACCCAGTACTTC
CDR3aa: CASRLTSGGPETQYF

j_gene: TRBJ2-5
d_gene: TRBD1
v_gene: TRBV5-4
abundance: -
CDR3nt: TGTGCCAGCAGCATTCGACAGGGGGAACAAGAGACCCAGTACTTC
CDR3aa: CASSIRQGEQETQYF

j_gene: TRBJ2-5
d_gene: TRBD1
v_gene: TRBV7-2
abundance: -
CDR3nt: TGTGCCAGCAGCTCTCACGAGGGGACAGGGGTCCCAGAGACCCAGTACTTC
CDR3aa: CASSSHEGTGVPETQYF

j_gene: TRBJ2-6
d_gene: -
v_gene: TRBV29-1
abundance: -
CDR3nt: TGCAGCGCCATGACTGGGGCCAACGTCCTGACTTTC
CDR3aa: CSAMTGANVLTF

j_gene: TRBJ2-5
d_gene: TRBD2
v_gene: TRBV7-9
abundance: -
CDR3nt: TGTGCCAGCAGCTTAGAGGGACTAGCGGGAGGCCGAAAAAGGCAGACCCAGTACTTC
CDR3aa: CASSLEGLAGGRKRQTQYF

j_gene: TRBJ2-7
d_gene: -
v_gene: TRBV21-1
abundance: -
CDR3nt: TGTGCCAGCAGCAAAGGGACAACCTACGAGCAGTACTTC
CDR3aa: CASSKGTTYEQYF

j_gene: TRBJ2-7
d_gene: TRBD2
v_gene: TRBV19
abundance: -
CDR3nt: TGTGCCACCGTACCTAGCGGGGGCCTCCCCTACGAGCAGTACTTC
CDR3aa: CATVPSGGLPYEQYF

j_gene: TRBJ2-1
d_gene: -
v_gene: TRBV28
abundance: -
CDR3nt: TGTGCCAGCACCCTGGTTGGGGATAGGGGTGAGCAGTTCTTC
CDR3aa: CASTLVGDRGEQFF

j_gene: TRBJ2-5
d_gene: -
v_gene: TRBV2
abundance: -
CDR3nt: TGTGCCAGCAGTGAAGAACAGGGTATGACCCAGTACTTC
CDR3aa: CASSEEQGMTQYF

j_gene: TRBJ2-4
d_gene: -
v_gene: TRBV7-2
abundance: -
CDR3nt: TGTGCCAGCAGCTTAGGGGCCAAAAACATTCAGTACTTC
CDR3aa: CASSLGAKNIQYF

j_gene: TRBJ2-5
d_gene: TRBD1
v_gene: TRBV5-4
abundance: few
CDR3nt: TGTGCCAGCAGAGACGGCGGGACAGGGCAAGAGACCCAGTACTTC
CDR3aa: CASRDGGTGQETQYF

j_gene: TRBJ2-7
d_gene: TRBD1
v_gene: TRBV7-8
abundance: -
CDR3nt: TGTGCCAGCAGCTTGTTAGGACAGGGCTTCGAGCAGTACTTC
CDR3aa: CASSLLGQGFEQYF

j_gene: TRBJ2-7
d_gene: TRBD1
v_gene: TRBV3-1/TRBV3-2
abundance: -
CDR3nt: TGTGCCAGCAGCCAAGGCCCCCGGAAAGGGGGCGTTTTCTACGAGCAGTACTTC
CDR3aa: CASSQGPRKGGVFYEQYF

j_gene: TRBJ1-2
d_gene: -
v_gene: TRBV5-6
abundance: -
CDR3nt: TGTGCCAGCAGCTATCCCCAGGGATATGGCTACACCTTC
CDR3aa: CASSYPQGYGYTF

j_gene: TRBJ1-3
d_gene: -
v_gene: TRBV18
abundance: -
CDR3nt: TGTGCCAGCTCACTGGGCAGCTTGCGAACCATATATTTT
CDR3aa: CASSLGSLRTIYF

j_gene: TRBJ1-2
d_gene: -
v_gene: TRBV7-8
abundance: -
CDR3nt: TGTGCCAGCAGCTTCGACAGGAGCTATGGCTACACCTTC
CDR3aa: CASSFDRSYGYTF

j_gene: TRBJ2-7
d_gene: TRBD1
v_gene: TRBV11-3
abundance: -
CDR3nt: TGTGCCAGCAGCTTAGTGGGACAGGGGCTTTACGAGCAGTACTTC
CDR3aa: CASSLVGQGLYEQYF

j_gene: TRBJ2-6
d_gene: TRBD1
v_gene: TRBV19
abundance: few
CDR3nt: TGTGCCAGTAGTATGACAGGGTCTGGGGCCAACGTCCTGACTTTC
CDR3aa: CASSMTGSGANVLTF